Sequencing of this TCR beta chain was carried out in a study of radiotherapy plus CTLA-4 blockade in lung cancer. Study information: Disease control was present in under 35% of patients, and objective responses in 15% to 20%. Study-wide findings and caveats: There was expansion of tumor-derived TCR clones in blood after radiotherapy plus ipilimumab. Alongside interferon-beta, early blood T cell clone dynamics were reportedly the best predictor of response.

Receiving focal radiation plus CTLA-4 blockade with ipilimumab were patients who had chemo-refractory metastatic non-small-cell lung cancer. Concerning this clone itself: Its specificity is not known.

The J segment lost 0 bases and the V segment lost 1 base, leaving 8 bases of the junction unmatched. The CDR3 has 17 amino acids. Germline CDR1 SGHVS, CDR2 FQNEAQ. Only in-frame clones appear in the TCRdb table, and some are missing; sequencing was by immunoSEQ multiplex PCR. Here the sample spans roughly 30,000 clones, more than 80% being singletons. V gene TRBV7-8 combines with J gene TRBJ1-2; TRBD1 agrees at 7 bases. The material sequenced was peripheral blood, taken from a patient treated with radiotherapy plus ipilimumab. The clonotype was recovered from a human donor with non-small cell lung cancer that progressed on radiotherapy plus ipilimumab. The CDR3 reads CASSLGSQGISNYGYTF. The CDR3 DNA reads as TGTGCCAGCAGCTTAGGTTCACAGGGGATTTCTAACTATGGCTACACCTTC.